These 17 T cell receptor beta chains came from one sample sequenced in a study of OX40 agonist ivuxolimab in advanced cancers. TCRdb's table, derived via immunoSEQ multiplex PCR, lists solely in-frame clones and lacks some. The sample includes about 130,000 clones, roughly nine tenths seen only once; the top ten take about 1.1%. The source was CD4+ or CD8+ T cells sorted from blood, collected in a trial of the OX40 agonist ivuxolimab. The receptors come from an adult with an advanced solid tumor such as melanoma, head and neck, liver or kidney cancer.

This chain joins TRBV11-2 and TRBJ1-5; D not resolved. V lost 1 base to trimming and J lost 3 bases, with 7 bases between them. Germline loops: CDR1 SGHAT, CDR2 FQNNGV. The CDR3 is made up of 14 amino acids. The CDR3 region is CASSLAADNQPQHF. As DNA, the CDR3 is TGTGCCAGCAGCTTAGCGGCAGACAATCAGCCCCAGCATTTT.

This clone was detected once. This chain joins TRBV19 and TRBJ1-6; a weak D match, TRBD1 (6 bases). V was cut by 6 bases and J by 5 bases, with 8 bases left in between. The CDR3 has 13 residues. Per the germline V gene, CDR1 is LNHDA and CDR2 is SQIVND (reference sequence). The CDR3 DNA reads as TGTGCCAGTAGAAGGGACAATAATTCACCCCTCCACTTT. This gives the protein CASRRDNNSPLHF.

V and J are TRBV30 and TRBJ1-5; D is unresolved. Germline assignment: CDR1 GTSNPN and CDR2 SVGIG (reference sequence). The CDR3 has 14 amino acids. Deletions cut 1 base from V and 7 bases from J, with 14 bases between. CDR3 DNA: TGTGCCTGGAGTGCGGACGGACTCGGGCAGCCCCAGCATTTT. Translation: CAWSADGLGQPQHF.

The chain carries TRBV5-4 and TRBJ1-1; 7 bases are shared with TRBD1. CDR1 and CDR2 (germline): SGHNT, YYREEE (reference sequence). Trimming took 3 bases from V and 4 from J; bases not matched to a gene: 9. This CDR3 contains 15 residues. CDR3 loop: CASSWGRGGSTEAFF. CDR3 bases: TGTGCCAGCAGCTGGGGCAGGGGGGGAAGCACTGAAGCTTTCTTT.

The V gene is TRBV6-1, the J gene TRBJ2-7; no clear D gene. The CDR3 length is 14 residues. The germline V gene has CDR1 MNHNS and CDR2 SASEGT. V was pared by 5 bases and J by 3 bases, with 14 bases between. CDR3 in amino acids: CASSPGPNSYEQYF. CDR3 DNA: TGTGCCAGCAGTCCCGGCCCAAATAGCTACGAGCAGTACTTC.

The V gene is TRBV6-5, the J gene TRBJ2-1, with TRBD2 identical over 8 bases. With V trimmed by 3 bases and J by 2 bases, 3 bases remained unmatched. CDR3 length equals 15 residues. Germline V lookup: CDR1 MNHEY, CDR2 SVGAGI. CDR3 amino acids: CASSYAGGPYNEQFF. As DNA, the CDR3 is TGTGCCAGCAGTTATGCGGGGGGACCCTACAATGAGCAGTTCTTC.

The chain recombines TRBV6-5 with TRBJ2-7; a weak D match, TRBD1 (6 bases). V was clipped by 7 bases and J by 10 bases, with 11 bases between them. The germline V gene encodes CDR1 MNHEY and CDR2 SVGAGI. The CDR3 runs 10 residues. CDR3 coding DNA: TGTGCCAGCAATTCGGGACACCAGTACTTC. This translates into CASNSGHQYF.

The CDR3 loop is CASSSTADNTEAFF. The CDR3 nucleotides are TGTGCCAGCTCGTCGACAGCCGACAACACTGAAGCTTTCTTT. V usage is TRBV18 and J usage is TRBJ1-1; weak D call: TRBD1 (5 bases). Germline CDR1 and CDR2: KGHSH and LQKENI. This CDR3 is 14 amino acids long. V was pared by 6 bases and J by 2 bases, with 13 bases between.

The CDR3 region is CASSYTPSVNEQFF. The CDR3 DNA reads TGTGCCAGCAGCTACACGCCTAGCGTCAATGAGCAGTTCTTC. This chain connects TRBV7-3 to TRBJ2-1; a possible D gene is TRBD2 (6 bases). The CDR3 spans 14 residues. The V gene lost 4 bases and the J gene lost 6 bases, with 13 bases spanning the gap. Germline V gene lookup returns CDR1 SGHTA and CDR2 FQGTGA.

Only a few counts were recorded for this clone. The chain carries TRBV5-1 and TRBJ2-3; D gene unclear. Deletions cut 4 bases from V and 2 bases from J, with 20 bases between. CDR3 size: 17 residues. The germline gives CDR1 SGHRS, CDR2 YFSETQ. CDR3 nucleotide sequence: TGCGCCAGCAGCCGGATCGCCTCGGGCAGCAACACAGATACGCAGTATTTT. This sequence encodes CASSRIASGSNTDTQYF. The whole variable domain, remainder taken from reference TRBV5-1 and TRBJ2-3, is KAGVTQTPRYLIKTRGQQVTLSCSPISGHRSVSWYQQTPGQGLQFLFEYFSETQRNKGNFPGRFSGRQFSNSRSEMNVSTLELGDSALYLCASSRIASGSNTDTQYFGPGTRLTVL.

The V and J genes are TRBV6-6 and TRBJ1-5; the D gene is possibly TRBD1 (5 bases). The CDR3 contains 16 residues. V was shortened by 10 bases and J by 1 base, with 20 bases between the two germline ends. The V gene's germline CDR1 is MNHNY and CDR2 SVGAGI (reference sequence). In nucleotides, the CDR3 is TGTGCCACCCGACAGAATAACCCTGGGAGCAATCAGCCCCAGCATTTT. It yields the protein CATRQNNPGSNQPQHF.

The J gene is TRBJ2-7, the V gene TRBV6-6; no definite D call. The CDR3 length is 12 residues. The ends were cut back, 6 bases at V and 3 bases at J, with 9 bases in the middle. Germline CDR1 and CDR2: MNHNY and SVGAGI (reference sequence). The CDR3: CASSPGDYEQYF. DNA for the CDR3: TGTGCCAGCAGCCCAGGAGACTACGAGCAGTACTTC.

The V call is TRBV6-5, the J call TRBJ2-5, with D possibly called TRBD1 or TRBD2 (5 bases each). CDR3 length equals 14 residues. CDR1 is MNHEY and CDR2 is SVGAGI in the germline V gene. Trimming shortened V by 9 bases and J by 3 bases, and 17 bases separated the two germline ends. CDR3 sequence: CARAGTSEKETQYF. DNA of the CDR3: TGTGCCAGGGCCGGGACGAGTGAGAAAGAGACCCAGTACTTC.

The chain has TRBV6-6 and TRBJ2-3; 8 bases fit TRBD2. The junction had 7 bases not matched to a gene; V was cut back by 2 bases and J by 3 bases. There are 16 residues in the CDR3. CDR1 MNHNY and CDR2 SVGAGI come from the germline V gene (reference sequence). The CDR3 nucleotides are TGTGCCAGCAGTTACCGAGCGGGAGTGCGAACAGATACGCAGTATTTT. It codes for CASSYRAGVRTDTQYF.

The J gene is TRBJ2-1, the V gene TRBV5-1; 14 bases are shared with TRBD2. This CDR3 has 14 residues. J lost 7 bases, V lost 5 bases, and 2 bases had no gene match. Looked up from germline, CDR1 is SGHRS and CDR2 is YFSETQ. The CDR3 spells CASRGLAGENEQFF. The CDR3 DNA sequence: TGCGCCAGCAGGGGACTAGCGGGAGAAAATGAGCAGTTCTTC.

The CDR3 DNA reads as TGTGCCAGCAGTTACTCCGCAGGTTCCTACGAGCAGTACTTC. Translated, it gives CASSYSAGSYEQYF. V usage is TRBV6-5 and J usage is TRBJ2-7, with D unclear. Trimming left V 0 bases short and J 1 base short, with 7 bases between. The germline gives CDR1 MNHEY, CDR2 SVGAGI. This CDR3 contains 14 residues.

The V call is TRBV27, the J call TRBJ1-1; 7 nucleotides align to TRBD1. Germline V gives CDR1 MNHEY, CDR2 SMNVEV (reference sequence). This CDR3 region has 16 residues. V dropped 0 bases and J dropped 6; count of bases not matched to a gene: 10. The CDR3 region is CASSLSRGGEGAEAFF. The CDR3 bases are TGTGCCAGCAGTTTATCGAGAGGGGGCGAAGGGGCTGAAGCTTTCTTT.